Each of the 23 T cell receptor beta chains below was sequenced from the same sample in a study of CD8 T cells in ankylosing spondylitis. Study outcomes and limitations: A motif of 8 or 9 highly homologous TCR beta variants was seen as apparently characteristic of ankylosing spondylitis blood.

These receptors have no identified antigens. MiXCR was run by TCRdb on the 5' RACE reads, yielding one entry per CDR3 protein. Of 750,000 to 850,000 distinct CDR3 sequences in the sample, approximately 12% were seen once. The sample was blood, either unsorted or a sorted T cell fraction (not recorded which). The receptors were gathered from a male donor with ankylosing spondylitis.

Details on this clonotype: The junction departs from germline at one end; a sequencing error may be responsible. The chain has TRBV29-1 and TRBJ1-3; no definite D call. CDR3 length equals 16 residues. Germline V CDR1 and CDR2: SQVTM, ANQGSEA. This CDR3 is CSVVFGVESSGNTMYF. CDR3 nucleotide sequence: TGCAGCGTTGTCTTCGGGGTTGAGAGCTCTGGAAACACCATGTATTTT. Combining the CDR3 with reference TRBV29-1 and TRBJ1-3 gives the whole variable domain SAVISQKPSRDICQRGTSLTIQCQVDSQVTMMFWYRQQPGQSLTLIATANQGSEATYESGFVIDKFPISRPNLTFSTLTVSNMSPEDSSIYLCSVVFGVESSGNTMYFGEGSWLTVV.

The rearrangement links TRBV18 to TRBJ2-5; D uncertain. Germline V CDR1 and CDR2: KGHSH, LQKENI. V dropped 8 bases and J dropped 0 bases, with 10 bases sitting between them. The length of the CDR3 is 13 residues. In DNA form, the CDR3 reads TGTGCCAGCGTGGAGCAGTACCAAGAGACCCAGTACTTC. It codes for CASVEQYQETQYF.

The gene calls are TRBV20-1 and TRBJ2-2; TRBD1 aligns across 8 bases. J gave up 1 base and V 3 bases, and 4 bases lay outside the gene matches. The CDR3 covers 15 residues. Germline CDR1 DFQATT, CDR2 SNEGSKA (reference sequence). CDR3 loop: CSARGQELNTGELFF. CDR3 DNA sequence: TGCAGTGCTAGGGGACAGGAGTTGAACACCGGGGAGCTGTTTTTT.

This chain uses TRBV4-3 with TRBJ2-3, with D possibly being TRBD2 (5 bases). The CDR3 sequence is 13 residues long. The V end was cut by 4 bases, the J end by 5 bases, with 10 bases between. Germline-derived CDR1 and CDR2 are LGHNA and YSLEER. The CDR3 DNA sequence: TGCGCCAGCAGCCCGAGAGGGAAAGATACGCAGTATTTT. Amino acids: CASSPRGKDTQYF.

A few counts support this clonotype. J is TRBJ1-2 and V is TRBV4-3; possible D gene TRBD1, 6 bases. V shed 5 bases and J shed 3 bases, with 19 bases lying between them. The CDR3 is made up of 16 amino acids. CDR1 and CDR2 from the germline V gene are LGHNA and YSLEER. CDR3 loop: CASSFVPGHLDYGYTF. The CDR3 DNA sequence: TGCGCCAGCAGCTTCGTCCCGGGACACCTAGACTATGGCTACACCTTC.

This clonotype has just a few counts. The DNA of the CDR3 is TGCAGTGCTAGAGTGGGGACAGGGGTTCAGCCCCAGCATTTT. Amino acids: CSARVGTGVQPQHF. The chain couples TRBV20-1 to TRBJ1-5, with TRBD1 matching 10 bases. CDR1 is DFQATT and CDR2 is SNEGSKA in the germline V gene (reference sequence). This CDR3 comprises 14 residues. V lost 1 base, J lost 6 bases, and 3 bases stayed unmatched.

The CDR3: CASRKTYTDTQYF. CDR3 DNA: TGTGCCAGCAGGAAAACTTACACAGATACGCAGTATTTT. V and J are TRBV7-9 and TRBJ2-3; D gene ambiguous. Trimming shortened V by 6 bases and J by 2 bases, and 9 bases separated the two germline ends. From germline, CDR1 is SEHNR and CDR2 FQNEAQ (reference sequence). The CDR3 sequence is 13 residues long.

V gene TRBV28 combines with J gene TRBJ2-4; D tentatively reads TRBD1 or TRBD2 (5 bases each). The germline gives CDR1 MDHEN, CDR2 SYDVKM. This CDR3 comprises 14 residues. Trimming left V 3 bases short and J 7 bases short, with 13 bases between. In DNA, the CDR3 is TGTGCCAGCAGTTTCCCGGCCTGGGGGAACATTCAGTACTTC. Encoded protein: CASSFPAWGNIQYF.

This clonotype appeared a few times. The chain has TRBV6-5 and TRBJ2-6; possible D gene TRBD1, 6 bases. CDR3 length equals 16 residues. Deletions cut 2 bases from V and 2 bases from J, with 10 bases between. Germline V lookup: CDR1 MNHEY, CDR2 SVGAGI. The CDR3 nucleotides read TGTGCCAGCAGTTACCTCAGGGGAACTGGGGCCAACGTCCTGACTTTC. Translated: CASSYLRGTGANVLTF.

This clonotype was seen only a few times. This chain links TRBV20-1 with TRBJ2-2, with TRBD2 as a possible D gene (6 bases). The CDR3 runs to 16 residues. The V gene lost 0 bases and the J gene lost 3 bases, with 14 bases spanning the gap. Germline V gives CDR1 DFQATT, CDR2 SNEGSKA (reference sequence). The CDR3 sequence is CSARDGSRGYTGELFF. In DNA form, the CDR3 reads TGCAGTGCTAGAGATGGGAGTCGGGGGTACACCGGGGAGCTGTTTTTT.

In its sample, this clonotype was seen a few times. The chain links TRBV20-1 to TRBJ1-6; the D is unclear. This CDR3 contains 15 residues. Germline lookup yields CDR1 DFQATT and CDR2 SNEGSKA (reference sequence). V was trimmed by 0 bases and J by 4 bases, leaving 10 bases between them. For the CDR3, the DNA is TGCAGTGCTAGAGAGGTGTTATTGTATAATTCACCCCTCCACTTT. Translated: CSAREVLLYNSPLHF.

The chain uses TRBV5-4 and TRBJ1-1; no clear D. This CDR3 comprises 16 residues. The germline gives CDR1 SGHNT, CDR2 YYREEE (reference sequence). V lost 3 bases and J lost 4, with 19 bases in between. CDR3 in DNA: TGTGCCAGCAGCTCGCGGAGGGCGAATGATGTCACTGAAGCTTTCTTT. Its translation: CASSSRRANDVTEAFF. The entire variable domain, with the rest obtained from reference TRBV5-4 and TRBJ1-1, is as follows: ETGVTQSPTHLIKTRGQQVTLRCSSQSGHNTVSWYQQALGQGPQFIFQYYREEENGRGNFPPRFSGLQFPNYSSELNVNALELDDSALYLCASSSRRANDVTEAFFGQGTRLTVV.

This clonotype has at least ten counts. V gene TRBV7-2 combines with J gene TRBJ2-3, with D possibly TRBD2 on 6 matching bases. V was clipped by 2 bases and J by 5 bases, with 8 bases between them. Germline CDR1 and CDR2: SGHTA and FQGNSA. This CDR3 has 13 residues. CDR3: CASSLSGEDTQYF. DNA for the CDR3: TGTGCCAGCAGCTTATCGGGGGAAGATACGCAGTATTTT.

This clonotype showed up just once. One end of the junction varies from germline; a read error may be responsible. The V call is TRBV5-5, the J call TRBJ2-1, with D unclear. The CDR3 is 15 residues long. Germline CDR1 is SGHKS and CDR2 is YYEKEE (reference sequence). The CDR3 spells CASSFLGLSYNVQFF. CDR3 sequence (DNA): TGTGCCAGCAGCTTTTTGGGCCTCTCCTACAATGTGCAGTTCTTC.

The chain couples TRBV20-1 to TRBJ1-4; 8 bases agree with TRBD1. The CDR3 is 15 amino acids. In germline, CDR1 is DFQATT, CDR2 SNEGSKA (reference sequence). Germline trimming cut 3 bases from V and 6 bases from J; bases unmatched to any gene: 9. Written as DNA, the CDR3 is TGCAGTGCTAGTCGCCCTGACAGGGGATATGAAAAACTGTTTTTT. Translating gives CSASRPDRGYEKLFF.

The genes are TRBV12-3 or TRBV12-4 and TRBJ1-2, with a weak D call TRBD1 (5 bases). V lost 4 bases, J lost 6 bases, and 12 bases lay in between. The CDR3 covers 13 residues. CDR3 in DNA: TGTGCCAGCAGTTCCCCCTCAGGGAATGGCTACACCTTC. This gives the protein CASSSPSGNGYTF.

V and J are TRBV7-2 and TRBJ2-7; 11 bases fit TRBD1. Germline assignment: CDR1 SGHTA and CDR2 FQGNSA. This CDR3 has 17 residues. The trim removed 2 bases at V and 3 bases at J, leaving 9 bases unmatched. This CDR3 reads CASSLKLLGTGGYEQYF. CDR3 DNA sequence: TGTGCCAGCAGCTTAAAGCTCTTAGGGACAGGGGGCTACGAGCAGTACTTC. Drawing the rest from reference TRBV7-2 and TRBJ2-7, the complete variable domain is GAGVSQSPSNKVTEKGKDVELRCDPISGHTALYWYRQSLGQGLEFLIYFQGNSAPDKSGLPSDRFSAERTGGSVSTLTIQRTQQEDSAVYLCASSLKLLGTGGYEQYFGPGTRLTVT.

The table lists this clonotype with a few counts. The chain carries TRBV3-1 and TRBJ2-7, with D perhaps matching TRBD2 (6 bases). The CDR3 extends over 13 amino acids. Trimming removed 1 base at V and 12 bases at J, with 16 bases between. Germline-derived CDR1 and CDR2 are LGHDT and YNNKEL (reference sequence). As DNA, the CDR3 is TGTGCCAGCAGCCAAGGCTTATCAGGGAGGCTGTACTTC. This gives the protein CASSQGLSGRLYF.

In its sample, this clonotype was seen a few times. The chain uses TRBV7-2 and TRBJ1-2, with D unclear. Germline assignment: CDR1 SGHTA and CDR2 FQGNSA. The CDR3 length is 14 residues. Trimming cost V 4 bases and J 8 bases, with 17 bases left between them. Here the CDR3 reads CASSWTVSPLGYTF. The CDR3 DNA reads TGTGCCAGCAGCTGGACGGTATCTCCCTTGGGCTACACCTTC.

This clonotype has a handful of counts. The chain carries TRBV7-2 and TRBJ2-5; D could derive from TRBD1 or TRBD2 (6 bases each). The CDR3 consists of 14 residues. V shed 5 bases and J shed 6 bases, with 16 bases lying between them. Germline V gene data show CDR1 as SGHTA and CDR2 as FQGNSA. The DNA of the CDR3 is TGTGCCAGCAGCCTATCATCGGGGGCTAAGACCCAGTACTTC. The encoded protein is CASSLSSGAKTQYF.

The V and J genes are TRBV2 and TRBJ2-3; D might be TRBD1 (5 bases). Trimming shortened V by 7 bases and J by 5 bases, and 13 bases separated the two germline ends. The germline gives CDR1 SNHLY, CDR2 FYNNEI. CDR3 length: 13 amino acids. The CDR3 DNA is TGTGCCAGCAAGGGGTCCTATATAGATACGCAGTATTTT. It encodes CASKGSYIDTQYF. Drawing the rest from reference TRBV2 and TRBJ2-3, the complete variable domain is EPEVTQTPSHQVTQMGQEVILRCVPISNHLYFYWYRQILGQKVEFLVSFYNNEISEKSEIFDDQFSVERPDGSNFTLKIRSTKLEDSAMYFCASKGSYIDTQYFGPGTRLTVL.

J is TRBJ2-5 and V is TRBV11-2; no reliable D call. Germline loops: CDR1 SGHAT, CDR2 FQNNGV. The CDR3 loop spans 18 amino acids. The ends were cut back, 1 base at V and 2 bases at J, with 20 bases in the middle. CDR3 nucleotides: TGTGCCAGCAGCTTAGGGAGACGAGACCCTAAGGGACAAGAGACCCAGTACTTC. Its translation is CASSLGRRDPKGQETQYF.

This clonotype turned up a few times. The chain combines TRBV20-1 with TRBJ1-2; perhaps TRBD1 as D (5 bases). CDR1 DFQATT and CDR2 SNEGSKA come from the germline V gene (reference sequence). With 2 bases removed from V and 4 bases from J, the gap between germline ends came to 11 bases. The CDR3 totals 13 residues. The chain's CDR3 is CSARLNGGYGYTF. In DNA form, the CDR3 reads TGCAGTGCTAGACTTAACGGGGGCTATGGCTACACCTTC.